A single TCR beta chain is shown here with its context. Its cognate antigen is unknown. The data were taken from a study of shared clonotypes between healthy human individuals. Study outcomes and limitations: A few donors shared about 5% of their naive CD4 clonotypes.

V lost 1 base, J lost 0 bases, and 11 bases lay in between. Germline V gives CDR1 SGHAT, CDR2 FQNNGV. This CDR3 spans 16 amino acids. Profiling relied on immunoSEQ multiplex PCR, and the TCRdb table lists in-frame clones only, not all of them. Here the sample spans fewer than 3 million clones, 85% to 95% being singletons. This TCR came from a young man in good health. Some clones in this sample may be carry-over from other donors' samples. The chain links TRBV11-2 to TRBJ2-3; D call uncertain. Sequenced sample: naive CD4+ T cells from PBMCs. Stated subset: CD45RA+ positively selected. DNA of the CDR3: TGTGCCAGCAGCTTAGTCGAACATCCTAGCACAGATACGCAGTATTTT. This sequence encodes CASSLVEHPSTDTQYF.